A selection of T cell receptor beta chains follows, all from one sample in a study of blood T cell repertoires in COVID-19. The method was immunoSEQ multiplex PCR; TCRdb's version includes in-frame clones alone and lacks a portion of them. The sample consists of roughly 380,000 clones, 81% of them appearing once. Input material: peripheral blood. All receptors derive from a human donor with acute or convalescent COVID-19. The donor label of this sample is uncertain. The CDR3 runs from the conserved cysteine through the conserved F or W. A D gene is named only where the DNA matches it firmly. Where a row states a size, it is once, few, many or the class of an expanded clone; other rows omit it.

CDR3: CASSKAPGTGVGANVLTF; DNA: TGTGCCAGCAGCAAAGCTCCCGGGACAGGGGTCGGGGCCAACGTCCTGACTTTC; V: TRBV21-1; D: NA; size: once; J: TRBJ2-6
CDR3: CASSLSQASGGETQYF; DNA: TGCGCCAGCAGCTTGTCACAGGCATCAGGGGGGGAGACCCAGTACTTC; V: TRBV5-1; D: NA; size: NA; J: TRBJ2-5
CDR3: CASTKNTGEQYF; DNA: TGTGCCAGCACCAAGAATACGGGCGAGCAGTACTTC; V: TRBV28; D: NA; size: NA; J: TRBJ2-7
CDR3: CASRPDSRNTEAFF; DNA: TGTGCCAGCAGGCCGGACAGCAGGAACACTGAAGCTTTCTTT; V: TRBV6-5; D: NA; size: NA; J: TRBJ1-1
CDR3: CASSLVPRTGDGYTF; DNA: TGTGCCAGCAGCTTAGTTCCCAGGACAGGGGACGGCTACACCTTC; V: TRBV7-8; D: TRBD1; size: NA; J: TRBJ1-2
CDR3: CASRDTPSTGYYGYTF; DNA: TGTGCCAGCAGAGATACCCCTTCTACAGGGTACTATGGCTACACCTTC; V: TRBV27; D: NA; size: NA; J: TRBJ1-2
CDR3: CASSRQLNEKLFF; DNA: TGTGCCAGCAGTCGACAGCTAAATGAAAAACTGTTTTTT; V: TRBV6-5; D: NA; size: few; J: TRBJ1-4
CDR3: CASSRTSGRQFF; DNA: TGTGCCAGCAGTCGAACTAGCGGACGGCAGTTCTTC; V: TRBV6-2/TRBV6-3; D: TRBD2; size: NA; J: TRBJ2-1
CDR3: CATCEGGSYNEQFF; DNA: TGTGCCACCTGCGAAGGGGGCTCGTACAATGAGCAGTTCTTC; V: TRBV6-6; D: TRBD1; size: NA; J: TRBJ2-1
CDR3: CASSPPPGQIMNTEAFF; DNA: TGTGCCAGCTCACCACCCCCGGGACAGATCATGAACACTGAAGCTTTCTTT; V: TRBV18; D: TRBD1; size: NA; J: TRBJ1-1
CDR3: CASSEGQGIWGYTF; DNA: TGTGCCAGCAGTGAAGGACAGGGCATTTGGGGCTACACCTTC; V: TRBV6-1; D: TRBD1; size: NA; J: TRBJ1-2
CDR3: CASSIGRQVGSSYNSPLHF; DNA: TGTGCCAGTAGTATTGGACGCCAGGTTGGGAGCTCCTATAATTCACCCCTCCACTTT; V: TRBV19; D: NA; size: NA; J: TRBJ1-6
CDR3: CASSAQLAVGAKNIQYF; DNA: TGCGCCAGCAGCGCACAACTAGCGGTGGGCGCCAAAAACATTCAGTACTTC; V: TRBV5-1; D: TRBD2; size: NA; J: TRBJ2-4
CDR3: CASSPRRGDGYTF; DNA: TGTGCCAGCAGCCCCCGGCGGGGCGATGGCTACACCTTC; V: TRBV7-9; D: NA; size: once; J: TRBJ1-2
CDR3: CASSLGESGELFF; DNA: TGTGCCAGCAGCTTGGGGGAGTCCGGGGAGCTGTTTTTT; V: TRBV5-6; D: NA; size: NA; J: TRBJ2-2
CDR3: CASSQDRGSWVTDTQYF; DNA: TGTGCCAGCAGCCAAGATCGAGGGAGCTGGGTCACAGATACGCAGTATTTT; V: TRBV3-1/TRBV3-2; D: NA; size: NA; J: TRBJ2-3
CDR3: CASSYEDSRTEAFF; DNA: TGTGCCAGCAGCTACGAGGACTCCAGGACTGAAGCTTTCTTT; V: TRBV6-5; D: NA; size: NA; J: TRBJ1-1
CDR3: CASKRTGNSPLHF; DNA: TGTGCCAGCAAGCGGACTGGGAATTCACCCCTCCACTTT; V: TRBV6-5; D: NA; size: once; J: TRBJ1-6
CDR3: CASSQEWEGDIQYF; DNA: TGTGCCAGCAGCCAAGAGTGGGAGGGGGACATTCAGTACTTC; V: TRBV4-2; D: NA; size: NA; J: TRBJ2-4
CDR3: CASSDVQGTNIQYF; DNA: TGTGCCAGCAGTGATGTACAGGGGACGAACATTCAGTACTTC; V: TRBV2; D: TRBD1; size: NA; J: TRBJ2-4
CDR3: CASRVDQGTAFF; DNA: TGTGCCAGCAGGGTGGACCAGGGAACAGCTTTCTTT; V: TRBV2; D: NA; size: NA; J: TRBJ1-1
CDR3: CASSVLGTGTVGNTIYF; DNA: TGTGCCAGCAGCGTATTGGGGACCGGGACAGTGGGAAACACCATATATTTT; V: TRBV9; D: TRBD1; size: NA; J: TRBJ1-3
CDR3: CAISGTSGLSYNEQFF; DNA: TGTGCCATCAGTGGTACTAGCGGCCTCTCCTACAATGAGCAGTTCTTC; V: TRBV10-3; D: TRBD2; size: NA; J: TRBJ2-1
CDR3: CASSVDRWGRDEQFF; DNA: TGTGCCAGCAGCGTAGACAGGTGGGGGCGCGATGAGCAGTTCTTC; V: TRBV9; D: NA; size: NA; J: TRBJ2-1
CDR3: CASSQQRGSGNTIYF; DNA: TGTGCCAGCAGCCAACAACGGGGCTCTGGAAACACCATATATTTT; V: TRBV14; D: NA; size: NA; J: TRBJ1-3
CDR3: CASSLSKLSYEQYF; DNA: TGTGCCAGCAGCTTGAGCAAGCTCTCCTACGAGCAGTACTTC; V: TRBV5-5; D: NA; size: NA; J: TRBJ2-7
CDR3: CASSIGLAAYNEQFF; DNA: TGTGCCAGCAGCATCGGTCTAGCAGCCTACAATGAGCAGTTCTTC; V: TRBV7-9; D: NA; size: NA; J: TRBJ2-1
CDR3: CASRRDYTTDTQYF; DNA: TGCGCCAGCAGGCGGGACTATACCACAGATACGCAGTATTTT; V: TRBV5-1; D: TRBD2; size: NA; J: TRBJ2-3
CDR3: CASGGAFISPLHF; DNA: TGTGCCAGCGGTGGGGCTTTCATTTCACCCCTCCACTTT; V: TRBV2; D: NA; size: NA; J: TRBJ1-6
CDR3: CASRTLLVHNEQFF; DNA: TGTGCCAGCAGGACACTACTAGTTCACAATGAGCAGTTCTTC; V: TRBV6-5; D: NA; size: NA; J: TRBJ2-1
CDR3: CASSSQGGAFNSPLHF; DNA: TGTGCCAGCAGCTCTCAGGGGGGTGCTTTTAATTCACCCCTCCACTTT; V: TRBV7-6; D: TRBD1; size: few; J: TRBJ1-6
CDR3: CASSLALLRGRYF; DNA: TGTGCCAGCAGCTTAGCACTCCTCAGGGGGCGGTACTTC; V: TRBV7-9; D: TRBD1; size: NA; J: TRBJ2-5
CDR3: CAWTPFHSREAFF; DNA: TGTGCCTGGACACCTTTTCACAGCCGGGAAGCTTTCTTT; V: TRBV30; D: NA; size: NA; J: TRBJ1-1
CDR3: CASSVAFTSGLFFNEQFF; DNA: TGTGCCAGCAGCGTAGCTTTTACTAGCGGGTTATTTTTCAATGAGCAGTTCTTC; V: TRBV9; D: TRBD2; size: once; J: TRBJ2-1